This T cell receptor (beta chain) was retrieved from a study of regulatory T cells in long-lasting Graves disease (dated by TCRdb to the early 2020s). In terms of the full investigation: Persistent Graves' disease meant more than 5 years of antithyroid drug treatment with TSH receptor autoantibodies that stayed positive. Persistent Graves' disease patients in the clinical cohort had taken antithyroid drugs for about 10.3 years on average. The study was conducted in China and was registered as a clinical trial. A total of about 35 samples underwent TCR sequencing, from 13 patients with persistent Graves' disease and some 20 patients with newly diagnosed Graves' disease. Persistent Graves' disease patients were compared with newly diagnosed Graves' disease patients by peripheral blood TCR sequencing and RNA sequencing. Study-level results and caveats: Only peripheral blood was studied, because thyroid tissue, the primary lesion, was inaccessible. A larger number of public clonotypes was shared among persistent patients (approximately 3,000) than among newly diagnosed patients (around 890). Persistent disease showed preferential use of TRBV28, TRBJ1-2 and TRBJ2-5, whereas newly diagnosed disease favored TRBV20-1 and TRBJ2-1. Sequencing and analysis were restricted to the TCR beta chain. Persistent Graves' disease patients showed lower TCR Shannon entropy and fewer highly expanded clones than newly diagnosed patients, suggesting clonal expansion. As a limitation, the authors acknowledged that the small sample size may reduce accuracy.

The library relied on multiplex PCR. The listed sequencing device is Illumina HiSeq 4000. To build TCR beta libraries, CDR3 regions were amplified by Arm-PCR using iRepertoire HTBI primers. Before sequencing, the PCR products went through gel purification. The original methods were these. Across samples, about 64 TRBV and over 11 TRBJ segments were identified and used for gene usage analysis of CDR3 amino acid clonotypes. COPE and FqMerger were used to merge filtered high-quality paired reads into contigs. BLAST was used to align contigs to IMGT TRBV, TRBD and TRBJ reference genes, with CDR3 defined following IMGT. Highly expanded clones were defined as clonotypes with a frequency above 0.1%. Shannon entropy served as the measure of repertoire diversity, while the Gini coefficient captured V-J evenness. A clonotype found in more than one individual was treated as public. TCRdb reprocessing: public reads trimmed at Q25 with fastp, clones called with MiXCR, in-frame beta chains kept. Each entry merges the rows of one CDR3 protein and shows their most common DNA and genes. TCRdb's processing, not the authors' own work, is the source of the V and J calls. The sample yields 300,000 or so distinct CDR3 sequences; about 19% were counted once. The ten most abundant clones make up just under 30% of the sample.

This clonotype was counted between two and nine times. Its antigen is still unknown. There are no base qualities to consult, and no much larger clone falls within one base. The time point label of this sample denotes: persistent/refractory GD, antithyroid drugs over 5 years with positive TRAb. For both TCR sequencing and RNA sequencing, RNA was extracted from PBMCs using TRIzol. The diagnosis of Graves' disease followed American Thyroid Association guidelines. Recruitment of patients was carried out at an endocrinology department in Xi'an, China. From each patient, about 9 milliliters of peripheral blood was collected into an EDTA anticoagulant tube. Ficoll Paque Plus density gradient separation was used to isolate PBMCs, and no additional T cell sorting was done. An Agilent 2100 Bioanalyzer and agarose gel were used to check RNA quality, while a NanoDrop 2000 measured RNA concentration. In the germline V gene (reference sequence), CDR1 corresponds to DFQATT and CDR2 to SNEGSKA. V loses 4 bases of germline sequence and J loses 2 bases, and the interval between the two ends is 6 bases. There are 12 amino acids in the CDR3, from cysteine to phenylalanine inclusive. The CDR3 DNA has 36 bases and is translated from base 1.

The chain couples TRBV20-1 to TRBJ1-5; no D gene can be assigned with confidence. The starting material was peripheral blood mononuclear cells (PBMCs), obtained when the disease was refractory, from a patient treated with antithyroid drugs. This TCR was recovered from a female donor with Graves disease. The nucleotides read TGCAGTGCTAAGGCCGGCAATCAGCCCCAGCATTTT. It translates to CSAKAGNQPQHF.